The 16 T cell receptor beta chains reported below all come from one sample, sequenced in a study of blood T cell repertoires in COVID-19. TCRdb's copy holds only in-frame clones and misses some; the assay was immunoSEQ multiplex PCR. The data hold a few hundred thousand clones, with about 90% observed a single time. The sample comprised peripheral blood. The receptors were gathered from a woman between 45 and 60 years old with COVID-19, enrolled during active disease.

This rearrangement joins TRBV29-1 to TRBJ1-2; D is perhaps TRBD1 (6 bases). V dropped 7 bases and J dropped 8 bases, with 20 bases sitting between them. This CDR3 is 13 amino acids long. Germline V gives CDR1 SQVTM, CDR2 ANQGSEA. The CDR3 coding sequence is TGCAGCGCGGGAGGACAGTTGGGGAAGGGCTACACCTTC. It codes for CSAGGQLGKGYTF.

This chain joins TRBV5-5 and TRBJ1-5; 7 bases line up with TRBD1. The CDR3 is 13 residues long. CDR1 is SGHKS and CDR2 is YYEKEE in the germline V gene (reference sequence). Germline trimming cut 1 base from V and 6 bases from J; bases unmatched to any gene: 1. The CDR3 is CASSLTGAQPQHF. CDR3 DNA sequence: TGTGCCAGCAGCTTGACAGGGGCTCAGCCCCAGCATTTT.

The J gene is TRBJ2-7, the V gene TRBV7-2, with 11 bases matching TRBD2. With V trimmed by 6 bases and J by 6 bases, 13 bases remained unmatched. Germline assignment: CDR1 SGHTA and CDR2 FQGNSA. The CDR3 length is 16 residues. The chain's CDR3 is CASRKELAGVRSEQYF. The DNA for the CDR3 is TGTGCCAGCAGAAAGGAACTAGCGGGAGTTAGGTCCGAGCAGTACTTC. Full variable domain (rest looked up from reference TRBV7-2 and TRBJ2-7): GAGVSQSPSNKVTEKGKDVELRCDPISGHTALYWYRQSLGQGLEFLIYFQGNSAPDKSGLPSDRFSAERTGGSVSTLTIQRTQQEDSAVYLCASRKELAGVRSEQYFGPGTRLTVT.

This clone has a single count. The chain is built from TRBV4-1 and TRBJ2-4; 9 positions agree with TRBD1. J lost 1 base, V lost 4 bases, and 2 bases had no gene match. The CDR3 runs 15 residues. Germline CDR1 is MGHRA and CDR2 is YSYEKL. The CDR3 protein is CASSPGQGAKNIQYF. Written as DNA, the CDR3 is TGCGCCAGCAGCCCAGGACAGGGGGCCAAAAACATTCAGTACTTC.

The CDR3 DNA is TGTGCCAGCAGAAAGGACAGGTACAATCAGCCCCAGCATTTT. Amino acid sequence: CASRKDRYNQPQHF. The rearrangement links TRBV6-5 to TRBJ1-5; 7 bases are shared with TRBD1. Germline-derived CDR1 and CDR2 are MNHEY and SVGAGI. The CDR3 length is 14 residues. J was trimmed by 3 bases and V by 6 bases; bases with no gene match: 5.

The J gene is TRBJ2-7, the V gene TRBV5-1, with 7 bases matching TRBD1. V was pared by 2 bases and J by 2 bases, with 19 bases of the junction left unmatched. This CDR3 spans 19 amino acids. Germline loops: CDR1 SGHRS, CDR2 YFSETQ. CDR3 sequence: CASSLPPGTELRGAYEQYF. The CDR3, as DNA: TGCGCCAGCAGCTTACCGCCCGGGACAGAGTTACGGGGTGCCTACGAGCAGTACTTC.

The gene calls are TRBV15 and TRBJ1-5; TRBD1 is a possible D gene (5 bases). The CDR3 extends over 16 amino acids. Germline V lookup: CDR1 LNHNV, CDR2 YYDKDF (reference sequence). Trimming left V 5 bases short and J 5 bases short, with 19 bases between. The CDR3 sequence: CATSPIASVGDQPQHF. For the CDR3, the DNA is TGTGCCACCAGCCCTATCGCCTCGGTAGGGGATCAGCCCCAGCATTTT.

This sequence joins TRBV18 and TRBJ1-1; 7 bases line up with TRBD1. There are 15 residues in the CDR3. Germline loops: CDR1 KGHSH, CDR2 LQKENI. V gave up 2 bases and J gave up 5 bases; unmatched junction bases: 8. CDR3 bases: TGTGCCAGCTCACCAGCGACAGGGATGGATACTGAAGCTTTCTTT. Protein product: CASSPATGMDTEAFF.

Details on this clone: At one end, the junction sequence differs from germline, possibly due to a read error. This sequence joins TRBV24-1 and TRBJ2-6; weak D call: TRBD2 (5 bases). The CDR3 has 15 amino acids. Germline V gene lookup returns CDR1 KGHDR and CDR2 SFDVKD. Written as DNA, the CDR3 is TGTGCCACCAGTGATCCCCGGACTGGCGCCAACGTCCTGACTTTC. Translating gives CATSDPRTGANVLTF.

The chain joins TRBV12-5 to TRBJ1-5; a weak D match, TRBD1 (6 bases). The CDR3 loop spans 13 amino acids. V lost 5 bases and J 6 bases, leaving 11 bases between the germline ends. Germline CDR1 is LGHNT and CDR2 is FRNRAP. This CDR3 is CASGASGVQPQHF. For the CDR3, the DNA is TGTGCTAGTGGTGCTTCAGGGGTTCAGCCCCAGCATTTT.

V and J are TRBV9 and TRBJ2-1; D is unclear. The CDR3 spans 16 residues. V dropped 0 bases and J dropped 0 bases, with 10 bases sitting between them. Germline V gene lookup returns CDR1 SGDLS and CDR2 YYNGEE. The CDR3 protein is CASSVVGGRSYNEQFF. Written as DNA, the CDR3 is TGTGCCAGCAGCGTAGTTGGCGGTCGCTCCTACAATGAGCAGTTCTTC.

The gene calls are TRBV14 and TRBJ2-2; D is uncertain. The CDR3 is 12 residues long. Looked up from germline, CDR1 is SGHDN and CDR2 is FVKESK. Trimming removed 1 base from V and 6 bases from J, with 3 bases in between. CDR3 sequence (DNA): TGTGCCAGCAGCCAAGCTCCCGGGGAGCTGTTTTTT. Amino acids: CASSQAPGELFF.

The J gene is TRBJ2-1, the V gene TRBV15; D is uncertain. V was clipped by 0 bases and J by 4 bases, with 7 bases between them. This CDR3 has 14 residues. Germline values: CDR1 LNHNV, CDR2 YYDKDF (reference sequence). The CDR3 DNA reads as TGTGCCACCAGCAGAGAAGACAATTACAATGAGCAGTTCTTC. This codes for CATSREDNYNEQFF.

The CDR3 region is CASSQEQGGNEQFF. The CDR3 DNA sequence: TGTGCCAGCAGCCAAGAACAAGGGGGCAATGAGCAGTTCTTC. The chain has TRBV3-1 (or the pseudogene TRBV3-2) and TRBJ2-1; D perhaps matches TRBD1 (6 bases). The germline V and J ends were trimmed by 0 bases and 6 bases, with 9 bases remaining between them. The CDR3 is 14 residues long. Germline lookup yields CDR1 LGHDT and CDR2 YNNKEL (reference sequence).

V usage is TRBV7-3 and J usage is TRBJ1-2; 7 nucleotides agree with TRBD1. V shed 2 bases, J shed 8 bases, and the junction held 5 bases outside the gene matches. The CDR3 consists of 13 residues. The germline V gene has CDR1 SGHTA and CDR2 FQGTGA. DNA for the CDR3: TGTGCCAGCAGCTTATCCGACAGGGTGGGCTACACCTTC. This codes for CASSLSDRVGYTF.

This chain links TRBV13 with TRBJ2-1, with 8 nucleotides matching TRBD2. Germline V gene data show CDR1 as PRHDT and CDR2 as FYEKMQ (reference sequence). The V segment lost 5 bases and the J segment 0 bases; nucleotides outside the gene matches: 6. The CDR3 is made up of 16 amino acids. CDR3: CASSTGTSGSYNEQFF. The CDR3, as DNA: TGTGCCAGCAGCACGGGAACTAGCGGCTCCTACAATGAGCAGTTCTTC.